Sequencing of this TCR beta chain was carried out in a study of cytomegalovirus exposure and HLA in healthy donors. Study information: The roughly 130 validation repertoires were reported in a later analysis to have been generated on the same platform as the roughly 670 first-cohort repertoires.

The study drew the donors from its 120-subject validation cohort, separate from the roughly 710-subject first cohort. Measured with immunoSEQ multiplex PCR; TCRdb has only the in-frame clones, and not every one. The table shows more than 110,000 clones, with 84% occurring only once. V lost 8 bases and J 5 bases, leaving 12 bases between the germline ends. Germline V gene lookup returns CDR1 SEHNR and CDR2 FQNEAQ (reference sequence). The CDR3 runs 12 residues. This receptor was obtained from a young woman in good health and CMV-seronegative. The sample consisted of PBMCs. This chain links TRBV7-9 with TRBJ1-2; D is ambiguous. CDR3 in DNA: TGTGCCAGCGGCATGGGCGGGTATGGCTACACCTTC. Translation gives CASGMGGYGYTF.